This TCR beta chain was captured by sequencing in a study of T cells in women clearing cervical HPV infection. To note about this clone: The DNA ends 3 residues before the CDR3 does, and the rest of the CDR3 is filled in from the germline J gene.

Each participant carried one incident cervical HPV16 infection only. TCR beta CDR3 amplified by multiplex PCR from roughly 1,300 ng genomic DNA. Clones were sequenced by immunoSEQ multiplex PCR, and TCRdb holds only the in-frame ones, with some missing. The table for this sample gives more than 11,000 clones. V lost 7 bases and J lost 10; bases outside the gene matches: 5. Germline V gene lookup returns CDR1 LNHDA and CDR2 SQIVND (reference sequence). The CDR3 consists of 13 residues. The clonotype was recovered from a woman between 18 and 70 years old with a cervical HPV16 infection that either progressed to CIN3+ or cleared (not recorded which). The V gene is TRBV19, the J gene TRBJ1-4; TRBD1 matches 11 bases. The source material was blood buffy coat. Partial CDR3 DNA: TGTGCCAGTACCATGGACAGGGGGCGAAAA. It specifies CASTMDRGRK. The entire CDR3 protein reads CASTMDRGRKLFF.